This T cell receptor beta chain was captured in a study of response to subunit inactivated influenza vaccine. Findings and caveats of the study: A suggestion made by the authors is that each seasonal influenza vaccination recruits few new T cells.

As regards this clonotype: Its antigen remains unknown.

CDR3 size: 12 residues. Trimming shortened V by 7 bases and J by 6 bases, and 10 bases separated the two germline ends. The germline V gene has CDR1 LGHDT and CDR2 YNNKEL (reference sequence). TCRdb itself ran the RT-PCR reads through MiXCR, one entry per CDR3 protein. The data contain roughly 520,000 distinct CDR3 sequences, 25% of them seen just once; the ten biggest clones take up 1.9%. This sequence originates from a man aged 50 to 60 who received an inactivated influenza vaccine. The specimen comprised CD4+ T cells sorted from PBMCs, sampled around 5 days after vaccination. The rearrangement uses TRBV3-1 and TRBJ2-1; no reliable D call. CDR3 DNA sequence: TGTGCCAGCATCGGTGGCGGCAATGAGCAGTTCTTC. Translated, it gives CASIGGGNEQFF.